This section outlines one T cell receptor beta chain sequence together with its context. Authors' data handling: Reference gene primer amplification in the assay estimated nucleated cell counts. Produced via immunoSEQ multiplex PCR; TCRdb's table is partial and in-frame only. The V and J calls and clone size come from that table; D and trimming were worked out from the DNA. This sample yields some 180,000 clones, of which around four fifths are seen a single time; roughly 8.8% belongs to the top ten. This specimen belongs to a study of blood T cell repertoires in COVID-19. As for the study in general: Nucleic acid was either cDNA or gDNA, and it came from T cells, B-cell-depleted T cells, or PBMCs.

Seattle's enrolled individuals joined amid active infection and were then monitored longitudinally. Per germline, CDR1 SGHTA and CDR2 FQGTGA. The CDR3 covers 14 residues. V gave up 2 bases and J gave up 5 bases; unmatched junction bases: 4. This sequence originates from a woman aged 80 or older with COVID-19, enrolled during active disease. The sequenced sample was peripheral blood. The chain joins TRBV7-3 to TRBJ1-1; 8 bases are a match to TRBD1. The CDR3 nucleotides read TGTGCCAGCAGCTTAGACAGGGGCCGGACTGAAGCTTTCTTT. Protein: CASSLDRGRTEAFF.